Presented here are 18 T cell receptor beta chains from one specimen sequenced in a study of tumor-infiltrating lymphocytes in glioblastoma multiforme. Three nested ARM-PCR rounds with V-beta and C-beta primers built TCRB libraries. From the multiplex PCR reads, TCRdb called clonotypes with MiXCR, one entry per CDR3 protein. The sample holds about 32,000 distinct CDR3 sequences, under 70% seen once. Sample: brain tumor tissue. The receptor set was obtained from a male donor with glioblastoma.

Details on this clonotype: Since a much larger clone is just one base distant, this may be a read error. The chain uses TRBV28 and TRBJ1-4, with D unclear. Germline CDR1 is MDHEN and CDR2 is SYDVKM. The CDR3 runs to 14 residues. The CDR3 is CASSLSYLNEKLSF. CDR3 nucleotide sequence: TGTGCCAGCAGTTTATCGTATCTCAATGAAAAACTGTCTTTT.

The chain joins TRBV5-4 to TRBJ2-7; no definite D call. In germline, CDR1 is SGHNT, CDR2 YYREEE (reference sequence). The CDR3 spans 13 residues. The CDR3 region has the DNA TGTACCAACAGCTCGGTTGGGGACTACGAGCAGTACTTC. This encodes CTNSSVGDYEQYF. Drawing the rest from reference TRBV5-4 and TRBJ2-7, the complete variable domain is ETGVTQSPTHLIKTRGQQVTLRCSSQSGHNTVSWYQQALGQGPQFIFQYYREEENGRGNFPPRFSGLQFPNYSSELNVNALELDDSALYLCTNSSVGDYEQYFGPGTRLTVT.

As for this clonotype: Because it lacks the conserved phenylalanine or tryptophan at the end, this CDR3 is likely a read error. This sequence joins TRBV7-8 and TRBJ2-7, with a weak D call TRBD2 (5 bases). V dropped 11 bases and J dropped 3 bases, with 20 bases sitting between them. The V gene's germline CDR1 is SGHVS and CDR2 FQNEAQ. This CDR3 contains 14 residues. The CDR3 nucleotides read TGTGCCGGCCAACTAGGAACAGCTGACTACGAGCAGTACTCC. This translates into CAGQLGTADYEQYS.

This clonotype was detected only a few times. The gene calls are TRBV5-1 and TRBJ1-3; a possible D gene is TRBD1 (5 bases). V dropped 3 bases and J dropped 0 bases, with 10 bases sitting between them. The CDR3 has 15 amino acids. CDR1 SGHRS and CDR2 YFSETQ come from the germline V gene. The DNA for the CDR3 is TGCGCCAGCAGCTCGGGGGACTTCTCTGGAAACACCATATATTTT. Encoded protein: CASSSGDFSGNTIYF.

This clonotype was counted once. The chain combines TRBV20-1 with TRBJ2-7; D unclear. Germline V gene sequence: CDR1 DFQATT, CDR2 SNEGSKA (reference sequence). Trimming cost V 0 bases and J 4 bases, with 25 bases left between them. This CDR3 has 18 amino acids. The CDR3 protein is CSARDPLPSTVSNYEQYF. CDR3 DNA sequence: TGCAGTGCTAGAGACCCACTCCCCTCTACCGTGAGTAATTACGAGCAGTACTTC.

About this clonotype itself: The junction shows a germline mismatch at one end, possibly a read error. This chain links TRBV6-5 with TRBJ1-1; perhaps TRBD1 as D (6 bases). Germline CDR1 MNHEY, CDR2 SVGAGI. This CDR3 spans 13 amino acids. This CDR3 is CAISYSRDTEAFF. The CDR3 bases are TGTGCCATCAGTTACTCGAGGGACACTGAGGCTTTCTTT.

This clonotype has at least ten counts. Given a much more abundant clone one base away, this may be a read error. The genes are TRBV10-3 and TRBJ2-2; either TRBD1 or TRBD2 may supply D (5 bases each). This CDR3 spans 13 amino acids. The germline gives CDR1 ENHRY, CDR2 SYGVKD. The CDR3 coding sequence is TGTGCCAATGGCAGGGAGAACACCGGGGAGCTGCTTTTT. Residues: CANGRENTGELLF.

This chain connects TRBV28 to TRBJ2-2; TRBD1 matches 9 bases. V dropped 3 bases and J dropped 7; count of bases not matched to a gene: 15. This CDR3 is built from 18 residues. CDR1 is MDHEN, CDR2 SYDVKM, per germline. The CDR3 loop reads CASSFAGQGKAGFGELFF. The CDR3 bases are TGTGCCAGCAGTTTTGCGGGACAGGGCAAAGCGGGGTTCGGGGAGCTGTTTTTT.

This sequence joins TRBV4-1 and TRBJ1-5; no clear D gene. Germline-derived CDR1 and CDR2 are MGHRA and YSYEKL. This CDR3 is built from 15 residues. Trimming stripped 0 bases from V and 7 bases from J, with 13 bases between. The DNA for the CDR3 is TGCGCCAGCAGCCAAGAAGTAGGGCCCCAACAGCCCCAGCATTTT. This encodes CASSQEVGPQQPQHF.

The genes are TRBV6-6 and TRBJ1-2; 7 bases line up with TRBD1. The length of the CDR3 is 18 residues. Trimming at V came to 0 bases and at J to 5 bases, leaving 15 bases not matched to a gene. CDR1 is MNHNY and CDR2 is SVGAGI in the germline V gene (reference sequence). DNA for the CDR3: TGTGCCAGCAGTTACTCTGGGGATCCGGGACAGAGTAATTATGGCTACACCTTC. Encoded protein: CASSYSGDPGQSNYGYTF.

For this clonotype: The DNA is left out, because the CDR3 cannot be placed on it with certainty; the CDR3 is given as TCRdb lists it. The chain uses TRBV11-1 and TRBJ2-7; TRBD2 reflects the table's D call only, with no check against the DNA. The length of the CDR3 is 21 amino acids, counting both ends. The germline V gene encodes CDR1 SGHAT and CDR2 FQDESV (reference sequence). CDR3 protein: CASSVYICSARTSGGAYEQYF.

Worth noting for this clonotype: A read error may explain this, as a much larger clone is one base away. The rearrangement uses TRBV28 and TRBJ1-1; TRBD1 matches at 7 bases. This CDR3 region has 15 residues. Germline CDR1 and CDR2: MDHEN and SYDVKM. The CDR3 protein is CASSLPGGVKTEAFF. CDR3 sequence (DNA): TGTGCCAGCAGTTTACCAGGGGGGGTGAAGACTGAAGCTTTCTTT.

This clonotype was observed a handful of times. V gene TRBV11-2 combines with J gene TRBJ1-2; a possible D gene is TRBD1 (5 bases). Germline V gene lookup returns CDR1 SGHAT and CDR2 FQNNGV. Trimming took 1 base from V and 10 from J, leaving 19 bases between them. CDR3 length equals 15 residues. CDR3 protein: CASSLGTGTSSHYTF. CDR3 in DNA: TGTGCCAGCAGCTTAGGAACCGGGACCTCATCCCACTACACCTTC.

This clonotype qualifies as medium-sized. The chain has TRBV20-1 and TRBJ2-1; 11 nucleotides line up with TRBD2. V trimming: 5 bases; J trimming: 2 bases; junction bases outside the gene matches: 2. Germline V gene data show CDR1 as DFQATT and CDR2 as SNEGSKA (reference sequence). The CDR3 totals 14 residues. The CDR3 nucleotides are TGCAGTGCTGCGACTAGCGGGACCTACAATGAGCAGTTCTTC. This sequence encodes CSAATSGTYNEQFF.

This clonotype is medium-sized (0.01 to 0.1%) by share. The chain uses TRBV11-2 and TRBJ1-2, with a tentative D call TRBD1 (5 bases). V was cut by 1 base and J by 0 bases, with 12 bases left in between. Germline V gives CDR1 SGHAT, CDR2 FQNNGV. CDR3 length equals 16 residues. The CDR3 region has the DNA TGTGCCAGCAGCTTAGTCGGGACGGAGACTAACTATGGCTACACCTTC. Its protein product is CASSLVGTETNYGYTF.

The chain is built from TRBV11-2 and TRBJ2-1; D unclear. Judging by the DNA end, TRBJ2-7 fits better; the J call may be wrong. This CDR3 is 12 amino acids long. Germline CDR1 is SGHAT and CDR2 is FQNNGV. Written as DNA, the CDR3 is TGTGCCAGCAGCTTACTCCCCGATGAGCAGTACTTC. Residues: CASSLLPDEQYF.

V is TRBV5-1 and J is TRBJ2-5, with 10 bases fitting TRBD2. CDR3 length: 14 residues. V shed 0 bases and J 4 bases; nucleotides not matched to a gene: 0. Germline V gives CDR1 SGHRS, CDR2 YFSETQ. CDR3 nucleotides: TGCGCCAGCAGCTTGGCTAGCGGGGGAGAGACCCAGTACTTC. As protein: CASSLASGGETQYF.

As regards this clonotype: Germline and junction disagree at one end, which may indicate a read error. V and J are TRBV6-2 or TRBV6-3 and TRBJ2-1, with 12 bases lining up with TRBD2. CDR1 and CDR2 (germline): MNHEY, SVGEGT. The CDR3 is 15 amino acids. The CDR3 DNA reads TGTGCTAGCAGTAAACTAGCGGGAGGACCACGTCCGCAGTTCTTC. This codes for CASSKLAGGPRPQFF.